The 32 T cell receptor beta chains reported below all come from one sample, sequenced in a study of CD8 T cells in ankylosing spondylitis. TCRdb processed the 5' RACE reads anew with MiXCR; each CDR3 protein has one entry. The top ten hold around 60% of the sample, which has 85,000 to 90,000 distinct CDR3 sequences, around 26% seen once. Sequenced: blood, either unsorted or a sorted T cell fraction (not recorded which). Receptors were obtained from a male donor with ankylosing spondylitis or in good health (not recorded which).

This clonotype was picked up a small number of times. This CDR3 reads CASSLISPTNTGELFF. The CDR3 nucleotides are TGTGCCAGCAGTTTAATTAGCCCGACGAACACCGGGGAGCTGTTTTTT. The V and J genes are TRBV12-3 or TRBV12-4 and TRBJ2-2; D remains unclear. V was trimmed by 2 bases and J by 0 bases, leaving 10 bases between them. The CDR3 spans 16 residues.

This clonotype was seen just once. This chain joins TRBV20-1 and TRBJ2-7; 14 nucleotides match TRBD2. The CDR3 contains 14 residues. Germline V CDR1 and CDR2: DFQATT, SNEGSKA (reference sequence). After removal of 3 bases from V and 4 bases from J, the junction contained 2 bases not matched to a gene. The CDR3 sequence: CSARGLAGVYEQYF. In DNA form, the CDR3 reads TGCAGTGCTAGGGGACTAGCGGGAGTTTACGAGCAGTACTTC.

The sample holds a few counts of this clonotype. The CDR3 bases are TGTGCCAGCAGTTGGACTAGCCGGCACGAGCAGTACTTC. The encoded protein is CASSWTSRHEQYF. This sequence joins TRBV27 and TRBJ2-7; 8 bases match TRBD2. CDR1 MNHEY and CDR2 SMNVEV come from the germline V gene (reference sequence). The CDR3 runs to 13 residues. The junction had 4 bases not matched to a gene; V was cut back by 4 bases and J by 5 bases.

This chain joins TRBV5-1 and TRBJ2-3; 9 nucleotides line up with TRBD1. CDR1 and CDR2 (germline): SGHRS, YFSETQ. With 9 bases clipped from V and 5 bases from J, the junction kept 7 bases outside the gene matches. The CDR3 totals 13 residues. The CDR3 loop is CATRDRVGDTQYF. The CDR3 DNA reads as TGCGCCACGAGGGACAGGGTCGGAGATACGCAGTATTTT.

Only one count was recorded for this clonotype. The gene calls are TRBV7-6 and TRBJ1-2; D gene ambiguous. The CDR3 consists of 13 residues. CDR1 and CDR2 from the germline V gene are SGHVS and FNYEAQ. Trimming took 1 base from V and 6 from J, leaving 9 bases between them. The CDR3 region is CASSLGPDDGYTF. The CDR3, as DNA: TGTGCCAGCAGCTTAGGACCCGACGATGGCTACACCTTC.

The chain is built from TRBV12-3 or TRBV12-4 and TRBJ1-3; 8 bases line up with TRBD1. Germline trimming cut 6 bases from V and 8 bases from J; bases unmatched to any gene: 6. The CDR3 sequence is 13 residues long. CDR3 loop: CASRPRGQDTIYF. The CDR3, as DNA: TGTGCCAGCAGGCCCAGGGGGCAGGACACCATATATTTT.

This clonotype was found a few times. V and J are TRBV7-3 and TRBJ2-3, with a tentative D call TRBD2 (6 bases). CDR1 and CDR2 from the germline V gene are SGHTA and FQGTGA. The germline V and J ends were trimmed by 1 base and 5 bases, with 25 bases remaining between them. The CDR3 runs 19 residues. Here the CDR3 DNA reads TGTGCCAGCAGCTTAAGAATGTCGCTGTCGGGGAAAGCGGGAGATACGCAGTATTTT. Its translation: CASSLRMSLSGKAGDTQYF.

The V call is TRBV24-1, the J call TRBJ1-2, with a tentative D call TRBD1 (6 bases). Trimming removed 4 bases at V and 7 bases at J, with 18 bases between. CDR3 size: 15 residues. Germline V gene data show CDR1 as KGHDR and CDR2 as SFDVKD. CDR3 region: CATSDRDTGPAGYTF. CDR3 DNA: TGTGCCACCAGTGACCGAGATACAGGGCCGGCTGGCTACACCTTC.

The CDR3 region has the DNA TGTGCCAGCAGTCCCGGGACCGCTAACACCGGGGAGCTGTTTTTT. Residues: CASSPGTANTGELFF. V and J are TRBV12-3 or TRBV12-4 and TRBJ2-2; D tentatively reads TRBD1 or TRBD2 (5 bases each). The CDR3 has 15 amino acids. V was clipped by 5 bases and J by 2 bases, with 12 bases between them.

This clonotype came up a few times. This chain links TRBV5-1 with TRBJ1-3; a weak D match, TRBD1 (6 bases). V shed 4 bases and J shed 4 bases, with 12 bases lying between them. Germline V gene data show CDR1 as SGHRS and CDR2 as YFSETQ. The CDR3 consists of 14 residues. This CDR3 is CASSTGTQGNTIYF. CDR3 sequence (DNA): TGCGCCAGCAGCACCGGGACACAGGGAAACACCATATATTTT.

With respect to this clonotype: The conserved final phenylalanine or tryptophan is absent from the CDR3, which likely points to a read error. The chain is built from TRBV7-9 and TRBJ2-1; D gene uncertain. V gave up 0 bases and J gave up 4 bases, with 7 bases separating them. CDR1 is SEHNR and CDR2 is FQNEAQ in the germline V gene (reference sequence). CDR3 length equals 14 residues. CDR3 bases: TGTGCCAGCAGCTTAGCGCAAGAGTACAATGAGCAGTTCTTG. Translation gives CASSLAQEYNEQFL.

The genes are TRBV6-2 or TRBV6-3 and TRBJ2-3; tentatively, D is TRBD2 (6 bases). V was cut by 6 bases and J by 2 bases, with 9 bases left in between. The CDR3 has 13 amino acids. Germline CDR1 and CDR2: MNHEY and SVGEGT. In DNA form, the CDR3 reads TGTGCCAGCAGACAGGACTACACAGATACGCAGTATTTT. This gives the protein CASRQDYTDTQYF.

The chain combines TRBV5-1 with TRBJ1-1, with D perhaps matching TRBD1 (5 bases). Germline CDR1 is SGHRS and CDR2 is YFSETQ. The CDR3 sequence is 14 residues long. V shed 0 bases and J shed 0 bases, with 6 bases lying between them. The CDR3 protein is CASSLDRMNTEAFF. As DNA, the CDR3 is TGCGCCAGCAGCTTGGACAGGATGAACACTGAAGCTTTCTTT.

The V call is TRBV28, the J call TRBJ1-1, with D perhaps TRBD1 (5 bases). This CDR3 has 15 residues. Deletions cut 4 bases from V and 8 bases from J, with 20 bases between. CDR1 and CDR2 from the germline V gene are MDHEN and SYDVKM. CDR3 nucleotides: TGTGCCAGCAGTTCCAGACACCTGACAGAGTCAGAAGCTTTCTTT. This encodes CASSSRHLTESEAFF.

The chain carries TRBV20-1 and TRBJ2-4; TRBD1 is a possible D gene (6 bases). Germline CDR1 DFQATT, CDR2 SNEGSKA (reference sequence). The ends were cut back, 0 bases at V and 1 base at J, with 10 bases in the middle. CDR3 length: 15 amino acids. CDR3 bases: TGCAGTGCTAGAGAGGGGGCCACTGCCAAAAACATTCAGTACTTC. Translating it yields CSAREGATAKNIQYF.

This clonotype was counted a single time. The chain joins TRBV5-1 to TRBJ2-3; the D is unclear. The CDR3 totals 14 residues. V lost 1 base to trimming and J lost 6 bases, with 12 bases between them. CDR1 and CDR2 from the germline V gene are SGHRS and YFSETQ. This CDR3 reads CASSLMASADTQYF. The CDR3 DNA reads as TGCGCCAGCAGCTTGATGGCCTCGGCGGATACGCAGTATTTT.

This clonotype was counted many times. V and J are TRBV9 and TRBJ2-5; 11 bases match TRBD2. The CDR3 has 15 residues. V was pared by 5 bases and J by 3 bases, with 6 bases of the junction left unmatched. CDR1 and CDR2 (germline): SGDLS, YYNGEE. The CDR3 DNA reads TGTGCCAGCAGTCGAATGGGACTAGCGGAAGAGACCCAGTACTTC. This codes for CASSRMGLAEETQYF.

This clonotype occurred a few times. The chain links TRBV5-1 to TRBJ2-7, with TRBD2 matching over 11 bases. The J segment lost 7 bases and the V segment lost 3 bases, leaving 9 bases of the junction unmatched. This CDR3 has 15 residues. Per the germline V gene, CDR1 is SGHRS and CDR2 is YFSETQ. The CDR3 loop reads CASSSQLAGDGEQYF. CDR3 DNA sequence: TGCGCCAGCAGCTCTCAACTAGCGGGAGACGGAGAGCAGTACTTC.

The chain employs TRBV27 and TRBJ1-5; D ambiguous. The CDR3 runs 13 residues. Germline CDR1 is MNHEY and CDR2 is SMNVEV (reference sequence). Trimming shortened V by 0 bases and J by 8 bases, and 8 bases separated the two germline ends. The chain's CDR3 is CASSLSGNEPQHF. The CDR3 region has the DNA TGTGCCAGCAGTTTATCTGGTAATGAGCCCCAGCATTTT.

This clonotype appeared a few times. This rearrangement joins TRBV7-9 to TRBJ1-1; 8 positions agree with TRBD1. The CDR3 length is 14 residues. Germline CDR1 and CDR2: SEHNR and FQNEAQ (reference sequence). Losses at the gene ends were 1 base for V and 7 bases for J; bases not matched to a gene: 5. CDR3 sequence: CASSLGGQGVEAFF. CDR3 nucleotides: TGTGCCAGCAGCTTAGGCGGACAGGGCGTTGAAGCTTTCTTT.

This clonotype was found a few times. This chain joins TRBV5-6 and TRBJ2-3, with D possibly TRBD1 on 6 matching bases. The ends were cut back, 0 bases at V and 5 bases at J, with 19 bases in the middle. The germline gives CDR1 SGHDT, CDR2 YYEEEE. The CDR3 totals 17 residues. The CDR3 region is CASSLEIRGWSGDTQYF. The DNA for the CDR3 is TGTGCCAGCAGCTTGGAGATCAGGGGCTGGTCCGGAGATACGCAGTATTTT.

This clonotype was observed a few times. The chain carries TRBV29-1 and TRBJ1-1; 9 bases fit TRBD1. CDR3 length equals 11 residues. CDR1 SQVTM and CDR2 ANQGSEA come from the germline V gene. J was trimmed by 8 bases and V by 4 bases; bases with no gene match: 2. CDR3 protein: CSVGDRDEAFF. The CDR3 region has the DNA TGCAGCGTTGGGGACAGGGACGAAGCTTTCTTT.

The CDR3 loop is CASSLSAGQGTYEQYF. The CDR3 nucleotides read TGTGCCAGCAGTTTATCGGCCGGACAAGGGACCTACGAGCAGTACTTC. The chain couples TRBV27 to TRBJ2-7, with D possibly TRBD1 on 5 matching bases. Trimming removed 0 bases at V and 2 bases at J, with 14 bases between. Looked up from germline, CDR1 is MNHEY and CDR2 is SMNVEV (reference sequence). The CDR3 is made up of 16 amino acids.

This clonotype was seen a few times. This rearrangement joins TRBV20-1 to TRBJ2-3; D may be TRBD2 (6 bases). This CDR3 comprises 17 residues. In germline, CDR1 is DFQATT, CDR2 SNEGSKA (reference sequence). With 7 bases removed from V and 6 bases from J, the gap between germline ends came to 29 bases. Written as DNA, the CDR3 is TGCAGTGTCAGATACACGGGGGACGTTAAAAAGGCCGATACGCAGTATTTT. Its translation: CSVRYTGDVKKADTQYF.

CDR3 protein: CASSPLGGGGGEQFF. The CDR3 DNA reads TGTGCCAGCTCACCACTTGGGGGCGGCGGAGGTGAGCAGTTCTTC. The rearrangement links TRBV18 to TRBJ2-1; D is possibly TRBD1 (6 bases). The V end was cut by 1 base, the J end by 9 bases, with 16 bases between. The CDR3 has 15 residues. Germline CDR1 reads KGHSH; CDR2 reads LQKENI. The whole variable domain, remainder taken from reference TRBV18 and TRBJ2-1, is NAGVMQNPRHLVRRRGQEARLRCSPMKGHSHVYWYRQLPEEGLKFMVYLQKENIIDESGMPKERFSAEFPKEGPSILRIQQVVRGDSAAYFCASSPLGGGGGEQFFGPGTRLTVL.

The chain links TRBV7-9 to TRBJ2-5; no firm D call. This CDR3 is built from 11 residues. With 8 bases removed from V and 0 bases from J, the gap between germline ends came to 4 bases. CDR1 is SEHNR and CDR2 is FQNEAQ in the germline V gene (reference sequence). CDR3 protein: CASGYQETQYF. The CDR3 DNA reads as TGTGCCAGCGGGTACCAAGAGACCCAGTACTTC.

This clonotype appeared many times. This chain's CDR3 is CSGFSEGRGYTF. The CDR3 DNA reads TGCAGCGGCTTCTCCGAGGGTAGAGGCTACACCTTC. The chain links TRBV29-1 to TRBJ1-2; D uncertain. Trimming removed 7 bases from V and 8 bases from J, with 17 bases in between. The germline gives CDR1 SQVTM, CDR2 ANQGSEA. The CDR3 length is 12 residues.

This chain joins TRBV18 and TRBJ1-2; no firm D call. The CDR3 loop spans 15 amino acids. Germline CDR1 reads KGHSH; CDR2 reads LQKENI. Trimming stripped 5 bases from V and 4 bases from J, with 17 bases between. CDR3 protein: CASSVSFSRGYGYTF. CDR3 in DNA: TGTGCCAGCTCAGTATCTTTCTCTCGCGGCTATGGCTACACCTTC.

The chain combines TRBV10-3 with TRBJ1-1; possibly TRBD1 for D (6 bases). Trimming took off 9 bases at V and 2 bases at J, with 13 bases between the two ends. The CDR3 is made up of 13 amino acids. The germline CDR1 and CDR2 sequences are ENHRY and SYGVKD. CDR3 sequence: CAMGTPPNTEAFF. In DNA form, the CDR3 reads TGTGCCATGGGGACACCACCTAACACTGAAGCTTTCTTT.

This clonotype was found a few times. The chain combines TRBV5-1 with TRBJ1-1; unclear D gene. The CDR3 covers 16 residues. The V end lost 0 bases, the J end lost 3 bases, and 15 bases lay between the germline ends. CDR1 and CDR2 from the germline V gene are SGHRS and YFSETQ. This CDR3 reads CASSLAGEVLDTEAFF. The CDR3 nucleotides read TGCGCCAGCAGCTTGGCCGGCGAGGTCTTGGACACTGAAGCTTTCTTT.

A remark on this clonotype: Possible read error: a much larger clone is one base away. The rearrangement links TRBV7-9 to TRBJ1-1, with D possibly being TRBD1 (6 bases). Germline V gene lookup returns CDR1 SEHNR and CDR2 FQNEAQ (reference sequence). The CDR3 extends over 13 amino acids. V was trimmed by 7 bases and J by 3 bases, leaving 12 bases between them. The CDR3 protein is CASNQGGDTEAFF. CDR3 sequence (DNA): TGTGCCAGCAACCAAGGGGGGGACACTGAAGCTTTCTTT.

This clonotype appeared many times. This chain joins TRBV5-6 and TRBJ2-2; no definite D call. V lost 1 base and J lost 6, with 22 bases in between. The CDR3 totals 18 residues. The V gene's germline CDR1 is SGHDT and CDR2 YYEEEE. The CDR3 reads CASSLFWQVASTPGELFF. CDR3 in DNA: TGTGCCAGCAGCTTGTTTTGGCAGGTTGCTTCCACACCCGGGGAGCTGTTTTTT.